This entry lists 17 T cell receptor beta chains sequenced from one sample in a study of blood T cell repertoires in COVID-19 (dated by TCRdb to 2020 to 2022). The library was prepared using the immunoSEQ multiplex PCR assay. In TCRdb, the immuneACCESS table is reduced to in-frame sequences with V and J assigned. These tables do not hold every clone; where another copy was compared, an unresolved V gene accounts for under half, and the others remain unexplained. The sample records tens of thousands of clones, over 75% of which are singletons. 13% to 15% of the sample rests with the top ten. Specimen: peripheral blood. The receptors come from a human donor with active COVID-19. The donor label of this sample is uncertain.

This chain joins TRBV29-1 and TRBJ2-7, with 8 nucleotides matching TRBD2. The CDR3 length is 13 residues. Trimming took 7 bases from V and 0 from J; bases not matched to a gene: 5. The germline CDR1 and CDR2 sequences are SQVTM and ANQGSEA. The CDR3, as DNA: TGCAGCGCAGACGGGGGGGGCTCCTACGAGCAGTACTTC. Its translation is CSADGGGSYEQYF.

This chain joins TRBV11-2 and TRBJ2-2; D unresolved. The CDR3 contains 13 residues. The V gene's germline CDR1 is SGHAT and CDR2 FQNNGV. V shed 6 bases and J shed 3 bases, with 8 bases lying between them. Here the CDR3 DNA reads TGTGCCAGCAGGAAGCCGGACACCGGGGAGCTGTTTTTT. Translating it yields CASRKPDTGELFF.

CDR3 loop: CASSLREGREYGYTF. The CDR3, as DNA: TGTGCCAGCAGCTTGAGGGAGGGAAGGGAGTATGGCTACACCTTC. The chain is built from TRBV7-6 and TRBJ1-2, with no clear D. The CDR3 covers 15 residues. CDR1 is SGHVS, CDR2 FNYEAQ, per germline. The V and J ends lost 3 bases and 5 bases respectively, with 16 bases between them.

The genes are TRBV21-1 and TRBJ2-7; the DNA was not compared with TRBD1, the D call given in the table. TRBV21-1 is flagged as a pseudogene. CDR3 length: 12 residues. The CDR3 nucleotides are TGTGCCAGCAGCAATAGTTGCAGGGTTCAGTACGTC. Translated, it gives CASSNSCRVQYV.

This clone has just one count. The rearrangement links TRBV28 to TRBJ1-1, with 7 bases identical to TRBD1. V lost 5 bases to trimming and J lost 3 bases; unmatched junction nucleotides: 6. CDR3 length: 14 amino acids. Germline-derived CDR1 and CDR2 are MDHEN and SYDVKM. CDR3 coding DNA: TGTGCCAGCAGTCTAATGACAGGGCACACTGAAGCTTTCTTT. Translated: CASSLMTGHTEAFF.

CDR3 bases: TGTGCCAGAAGCTTGGAACCCAGGGAAGCCGGGGAGCTGTTTTTT. Translating gives CARSLEPREAGELFF. The chain carries TRBV5-3 and TRBJ2-2, with D perhaps matching TRBD1 (5 bases). TRBV5-3 is an open reading frame whose function is uncertain. The CDR3 extends over 15 amino acids. Trimming took 0 bases from V and 6 from J, leaving 12 bases between them.

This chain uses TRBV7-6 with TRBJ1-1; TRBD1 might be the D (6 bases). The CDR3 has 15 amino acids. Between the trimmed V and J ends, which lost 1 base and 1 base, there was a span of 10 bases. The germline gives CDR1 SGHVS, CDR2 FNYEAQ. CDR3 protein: CASSLGRGGNTEAFF. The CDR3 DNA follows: TGTGCCAGCAGCTTAGGAAGAGGGGGGAACACTGAAGCTTTCTTT.

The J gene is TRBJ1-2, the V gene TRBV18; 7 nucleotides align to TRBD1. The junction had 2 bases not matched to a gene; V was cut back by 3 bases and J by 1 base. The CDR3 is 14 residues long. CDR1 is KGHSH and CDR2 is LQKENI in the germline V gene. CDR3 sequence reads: CASSPRQGNYGYTF. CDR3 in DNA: TGTGCCAGCTCACCTCGACAGGGTAACTATGGCTACACCTTC.

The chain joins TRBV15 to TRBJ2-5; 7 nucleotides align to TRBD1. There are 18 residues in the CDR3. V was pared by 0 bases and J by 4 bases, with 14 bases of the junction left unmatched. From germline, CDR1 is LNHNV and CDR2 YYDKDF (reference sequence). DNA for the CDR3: TGTGCCACCAGCAGAGATTCACTGCTCAGGGGGTTTCGAGAGACCCAGTACTTC. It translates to CATSRDSLLRGFRETQYF.

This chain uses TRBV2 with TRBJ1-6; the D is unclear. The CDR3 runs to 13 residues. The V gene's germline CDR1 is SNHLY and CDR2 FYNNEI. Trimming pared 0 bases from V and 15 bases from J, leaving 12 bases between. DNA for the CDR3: TGTGCCAGCAGTGAAGCTGAGGGCCGGAGCCTCCACTTT. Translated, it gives CASSEAEGRSLHF.

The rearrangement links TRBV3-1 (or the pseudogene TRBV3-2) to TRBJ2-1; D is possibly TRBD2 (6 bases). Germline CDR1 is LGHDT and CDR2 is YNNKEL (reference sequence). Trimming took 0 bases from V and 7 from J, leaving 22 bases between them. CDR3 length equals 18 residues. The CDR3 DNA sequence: TGTGCCAGCAGCCAAGATTGGGGAGGTGGGTGGGATCGGAATGAGCAGTTCTTC. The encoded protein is CASSQDWGGGWDRNEQFF.

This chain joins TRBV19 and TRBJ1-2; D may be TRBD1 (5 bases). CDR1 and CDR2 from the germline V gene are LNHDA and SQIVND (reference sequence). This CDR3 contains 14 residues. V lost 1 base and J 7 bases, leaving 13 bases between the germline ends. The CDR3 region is CASSIAGGSSGYTF. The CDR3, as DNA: TGTGCCAGTAGTATAGCTGGGGGGTCGAGTGGCTACACCTTC.

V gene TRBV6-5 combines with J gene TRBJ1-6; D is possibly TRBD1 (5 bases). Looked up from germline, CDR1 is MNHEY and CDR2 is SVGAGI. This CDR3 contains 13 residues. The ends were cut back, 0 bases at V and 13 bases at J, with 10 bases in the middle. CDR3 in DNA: TGTGCCAGCAGTTACTCTAGCAGGGCCCCCCTCCACTTT. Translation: CASSYSSRAPLHF.

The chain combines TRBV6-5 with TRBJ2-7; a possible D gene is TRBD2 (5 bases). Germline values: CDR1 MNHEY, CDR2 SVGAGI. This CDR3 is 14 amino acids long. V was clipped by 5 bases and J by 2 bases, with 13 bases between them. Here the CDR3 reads CASSRGEEAYEQYF. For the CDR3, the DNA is TGTGCCAGCAGTCGGGGAGAGGAGGCCTACGAGCAGTACTTC.

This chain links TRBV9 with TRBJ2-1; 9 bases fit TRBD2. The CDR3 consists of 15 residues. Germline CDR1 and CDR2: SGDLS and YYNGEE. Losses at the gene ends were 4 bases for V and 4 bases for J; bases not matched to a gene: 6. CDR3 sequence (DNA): TGTGCCAGCAGCCAAGGCACTAGCGGGTACAATGAGCAGTTCTTC. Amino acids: CASSQGTSGYNEQFF.

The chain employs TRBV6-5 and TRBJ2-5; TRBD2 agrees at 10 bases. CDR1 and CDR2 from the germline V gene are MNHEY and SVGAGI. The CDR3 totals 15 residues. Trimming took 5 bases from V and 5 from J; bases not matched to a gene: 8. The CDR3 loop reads CASSTSGRAGETQYF. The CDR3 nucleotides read TGTGCCAGCAGTACCAGCGGGAGGGCCGGGGAGACCCAGTACTTC.

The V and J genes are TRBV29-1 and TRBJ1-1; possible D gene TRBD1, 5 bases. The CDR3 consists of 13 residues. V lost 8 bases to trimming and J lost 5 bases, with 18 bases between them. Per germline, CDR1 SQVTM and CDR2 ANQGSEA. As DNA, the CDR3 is TGCAGCACCGCTAACCAGCAGGGTACTGAAGCTTTCTTT. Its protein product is CSTANQQGTEAFF.